This entry concerns a single T cell receptor beta chain. Its antigen is still unknown. Per-base quality was not reported, and no clone a single base away is much larger than it. The data were obtained in a study of blood T cell repertoires in COVID-19 (TCRdb year 2020). For context, the study as a whole: The collaborator samples originated in the United States, Italy and Spain and spanned the acute and convalescent phases of COVID-19. The material from the prospective study consisted of cDNA or gDNA derived from T cells, B-cell-depleted T cells, or PBMCs. The dataset comprised deeply sampled blood TCRbeta repertoires from subjects exposed to, actively infected with, or recovered from COVID-19. The repertoires were made available in a free public database intended to serve as a resource for research on the immune response to SARS-CoV-2. Samples were obtained from the ongoing ImmuneRACE study (first 160 participants) and from 1,254 subjects provided by 6 global collaborators. The sample metadata nearly always contained a de-identified subject ID, COVID-19 status, age in years and sex. Where available, HLA class I and class II types were obtained from metadata supplied by the sample provider rather than from assay-based typing.

The collaborating institutions used their own protocols to collect whole blood in K2EDTA tubes. Collaborator samples were shipped for TCRbeta analysis as frozen whole blood, isolated PBMCs, or DNA extracted from either sample type. TCRbeta CDR3 regions were amplified from genomic DNA using the immunoSEQ Assay, a bias-controlled multiplex PCR. In the paper's pipeline: The number of nucleated cells in each sample was estimated by amplification of reference gene primers within the assay. To quantify the absolute abundance of each unique TCRbeta CDR3 rearrangement, sequence reads were collapsed and filtered. For each sample, productive Simpson clonality was calculated as the square root of Simpson's diversity index across productive rearrangements. In TCRdb, the immuneACCESS table is reduced to in-frame sequences with V and J assigned. These tables do not hold every clone; where another copy was compared, an unresolved V gene accounts for under half, and the others remain unexplained. V and J calls and clone size are copied from that table; D and trimming were computed from the DNA. The sample table shows 160,000 or so clones, and approximately 90% are seen once. The ten top clones hold 2% to 3% of the sample.

Results the study describes overall, beyond this receptor: The amount of clinical and demographic metadata varied by source and participant and was provided uncurated.

Compared with germline, V lacks 4 bases and J lacks 5 bases; bases without a gene match: 17. Taken from cysteine to phenylalanine, the CDR3 has 18 residues. Just the 54-base CDR3 DNA is kept, in frame starting at base 1. Sequences SGHAT (CDR1) and FQNNGV (CDR2) are obtained from the germline V gene. The specimen was peripheral blood. The chain was built from TRBV11-2 and TRBJ1-5; 7 bases in the junction line up with TRBD1. The clonotype comes from a man aged 18 to 35 with acute or convalescent COVID-19. The sequenced DNA: TGTGCCAGCAGCTCACCGGACCTTGGCAGGGGGTATGATCAGCCCCAGCATTTT. Its protein is CASSSPDLGRGYDQPQHF. With all but the CDR3 taken from the reference TRBV11-2 and TRBJ1-5 genes, the full variable domain is: EAGVAQSPRYKIIEKRQSVAFWCNPISGHATLYWYQQILGQGPKLLIQFQNNGVVDDSQLPKDRFSAERLKGVDSTLKIQPAKLEDSAVYLCASSSPDLGRGYDQPQHFGDGTRLSIL.